A single T cell receptor beta chain is shown here with its context. No antigen is known for it. This entry belongs to a study of cytomegalovirus exposure and HLA in healthy donors. Study observations and caveats: Some TCR beta chains (164 of them) were listed as cytomegalovirus-associated.

Using immunoSEQ multiplex PCR, the repertoire was profiled, and TCRdb retains in-frame clones only, with some absent. Of 150,000 or so clones detected, approximately 87% appear once; the ten largest clones hold 1.4%. The germline V gene encodes CDR1 LNHDA and CDR2 SQIVND (reference sequence). The CDR3 contains 16 residues. Unmatched junction bases numbered 7, after V lost 3 bases and J lost 3 bases. Sequencing input: PBMCs. This rearrangement joins TRBV19 to TRBJ1-3, with TRBD1 matching over 8 bases. The clonotype was recovered from a young woman in good health and CMV-seronegative. CDR3 in DNA: TGTGCCAGTAGTATCTGGCAGGGGGCGCGTGGAAACACCATATATTTT. It encodes CASSIWQGARGNTIYF.